The 22 T cell receptor beta chains below were found in one sample sequenced in a study of blood T cell repertoires in COVID-19. TCRdb's copy holds only in-frame clones and misses some; the assay was immunoSEQ multiplex PCR. Here the sample spans fewer than 300,000 clones, nearly 90% being singletons. The sequencing input was peripheral blood. The source is a man between 18 and 29 years old with active or convalescent COVID-19.

The gene calls are TRBV6-8 and TRBJ1-2; TRBD1 aligns across 10 bases. The ends lost 7 bases at V and 0 bases at J; junction bases unmatched: 8. The germline CDR1 and CDR2 sequences are MNHGY and SAAAGT. The length of the CDR3 is 16 residues. The CDR3 is CASIGLGTGANYGYTF. The CDR3 DNA is TGTGCCAGCATAGGACTTGGGACAGGGGCTAACTATGGCTACACCTTC.

This clone came up once. The J gene is TRBJ1-2, the V gene TRBV6-5; 8 bases align to TRBD1. In germline, CDR1 is MNHEY, CDR2 SVGAGI. The CDR3 has 13 amino acids. V shed 5 bases, J shed 6 bases, and the junction held 5 bases outside the gene matches. CDR3 nucleotides: TGTGCCAGCAGTCAACAGGGGGTAGATGGCTACACCTTC. This encodes CASSQQGVDGYTF.

The rearrangement uses TRBV7-2 and TRBJ2-5; 9 bases match TRBD1. The germline V gene has CDR1 SGHTA and CDR2 FQGNSA. CDR3 length equals 13 residues. J lost 5 bases, V lost 4 bases, and 2 bases had no gene match. CDR3 in amino acids: CASSYGQGETQYF. The DNA for the CDR3 is TGTGCCAGCAGCTATGGACAGGGGGAGACCCAGTACTTC.

The V and J genes are TRBV4-1 and TRBJ1-5; TRBD1 is a possible D gene (5 bases). V shed 0 bases and J shed 6 bases, with 12 bases lying between them. Germline CDR1 MGHRA, CDR2 YSYEKL. The CDR3 has 15 amino acids. This CDR3 reads CASSQDGRASQPQHF. CDR3 in DNA: TGCGCCAGCAGCCAAGATGGCAGGGCCAGTCAGCCCCAGCATTTT.

The rearrangement uses TRBV6-5 and TRBJ2-2, with 7 bases matching TRBD1. Germline-derived CDR1 and CDR2 are MNHEY and SVGAGI. V was pared by 2 bases and J by 4 bases, with 1 base of the junction left unmatched. CDR3 length equals 14 residues. DNA of the CDR3: TGTGCCAGCAGTTACGACAGGGTCACCGGGGAGCTGTTTTTT. Translation gives CASSYDRVTGELFF.

The V gene is TRBV3-1 (or the pseudogene TRBV3-2), the J gene TRBJ1-2, with TRBD1 identical over 8 bases. Germline CDR1 is LGHDT and CDR2 is YNNKEL (reference sequence). V was clipped by 4 bases and J by 1 base; unmatched bases: 8. The CDR3 contains 16 residues. Here the CDR3 reads CASSPSRDRGNYGYTF. The CDR3 nucleotides are TGTGCCAGCAGCCCGTCCCGAGACAGGGGTAACTATGGCTACACCTTC.

The CDR3 region has the DNA TGTGCCAGCAGCTTAGAGGCGGGGAGCACTGAAGCTTTCTTT. Its protein is CASSLEAGSTEAFF. The gene calls are TRBV11-3 and TRBJ1-1; D unclear. The ends were cut back, 0 bases at V and 4 bases at J, with 9 bases in the middle. The CDR3 is 14 amino acids. Per the germline V gene, CDR1 is SGHNT and CDR2 is YENEEA.

The CDR3 region has the DNA TGTGCCAGCAGCTTAGCCAACTACGAGCAGTACTTC. This translates into CASSLANYEQYF. This chain connects TRBV11-2 to TRBJ2-7, with no clear D. The CDR3 is 12 amino acids. V dropped 1 base and J dropped 3 bases, with 4 bases sitting between them. Germline lookup yields CDR1 SGHAT and CDR2 FQNNGV.

V and J are TRBV2 and TRBJ1-2; 7 bases line up with TRBD1. V lost 7 bases, J lost 6 bases, and 11 bases stayed unmatched. The CDR3 covers 14 residues. Germline values: CDR1 SNHLY, CDR2 FYNNEI. CDR3 nucleotide sequence: TGTGCCAGCACGCCTGGTGGGCAGGGGGATGGCTACACCTTC. The encoded protein is CASTPGGQGDGYTF.

The chain combines TRBV29-1 with TRBJ2-3, with 7 bases matching TRBD1. Germline CDR1 SQVTM, CDR2 ANQGSEA. The CDR3 runs 14 residues. V was clipped by 4 bases and J by 6 bases; unmatched bases: 10. CDR3 sequence (DNA): TGCAGCGTTGGGAGGACAGGCGCCTCCGATACGCAGTATTTT. Its protein is CSVGRTGASDTQYF.

This chain links TRBV6-4 with TRBJ1-2; D is uncertain. The germline V gene has CDR1 MRHNA and CDR2 SNTAGT. The V end was cut by 0 bases, the J end by 7 bases, with 9 bases between. The CDR3 covers 13 residues. This chain's CDR3 is CASSDSRVAGYTF. The DNA of the CDR3 is TGTGCCAGCAGTGACTCGCGGGTCGCTGGCTACACCTTC.

The rearrangement joins TRBV4-3 to TRBJ1-5; D gene unclear. Germline V CDR1 and CDR2: LGHNA, YSLEER. This CDR3 comprises 15 residues. Trimming left V 3 bases short and J 5 bases short, with 14 bases between. The CDR3 sequence: CASSHDNQNDQPQHF. Written as DNA, the CDR3 is TGCGCCAGCAGCCATGATAACCAGAATGATCAGCCCCAGCATTTT.

The chain recombines TRBV7-2 with TRBJ2-7; the match to TRBD2 covers 15 bases. V shed 3 bases and J 5 bases; nucleotides not matched to a gene: 5. CDR1 SGHTA and CDR2 FQGNSA come from the germline V gene. The length of the CDR3 is 16 residues. The CDR3 sequence is CASSFWTSGGADEQYF. In nucleotides, the CDR3 is TGTGCCAGCAGCTTTTGGACTAGCGGGGGGGCCGACGAGCAGTACTTC.

This clone was seen a single time. The chain uses TRBV19 and TRBJ1-4; TRBD1 matches 11 bases. Germline lookup yields CDR1 LNHDA and CDR2 SQIVND (reference sequence). The V and J ends lost 4 bases and 7 bases, in that order; junction bases with no gene match: 5. The CDR3 contains 15 residues. The CDR3 loop reads CASSTGTGGGEKLFF. DNA of the CDR3: TGTGCCAGTAGTACGGGGACAGGGGGAGGTGAAAAACTGTTTTTT.

The chain recombines TRBV19 with TRBJ2-3; 7 bases are a match to TRBD1. CDR3 size: 18 residues. Germline V lookup: CDR1 LNHDA, CDR2 SQIVND (reference sequence). After removal of 6 bases from V and 2 bases from J, the junction contained 17 bases not matched to a gene. The CDR3 sequence: CASSNIPGQRPVTDTQYF. In DNA form, the CDR3 reads TGTGCCAGTAGCAACATCCCGGGACAGAGACCTGTCACAGATACGCAGTATTTT.

This chain links TRBV6-6 with TRBJ1-2; possible D gene TRBD1, 6 bases. Germline lookup yields CDR1 MNHNY and CDR2 SVGAGI (reference sequence). Between the trimmed V and J ends, which lost 5 bases and 4 bases, there was a span of 11 bases. The CDR3 is made up of 13 amino acids. The CDR3 nucleotides read TGTGCCAGCAGTGCGGACAGCACCTATGGCTACACCTTC. Its translation: CASSADSTYGYTF.

The genes are TRBV19 and TRBJ2-5; 7 bases match TRBD1. Germline-derived CDR1 and CDR2 are LNHDA and SQIVND (reference sequence). This CDR3 has 14 amino acids. Trimming took 7 bases from V and 5 from J; bases not matched to a gene: 10. The CDR3 DNA is TGTGCCAGTACTCCTAGGGACAGCTTGGAGACCCAGTACTTC. Its translation: CASTPRDSLETQYF.

CDR3 amino acids: CASRGQNEQYF. The CDR3 nucleotides are TGTGCCAGCAGGGGGCAGAACGAGCAGTACTTC. The chain uses TRBV7-9 and TRBJ2-7; TRBD1 is a possible D gene (5 bases). CDR1 and CDR2 (germline): SEHNR, FQNEAQ (reference sequence). This CDR3 has 11 residues. Trimming cost V 6 bases and J 5 bases, with 8 bases left between them.

This clone occurred once. V and J are TRBV5-4 and TRBJ2-7, with no clear D. V shed 1 base and J shed 5 bases, with 10 bases lying between them. CDR3 length equals 13 residues. Germline CDR1 SGHNT, CDR2 YYREEE (reference sequence). DNA of the CDR3: TGTGCCAGCAGCTTGTTGGGCCAAAACGAGCAGTACTTC. Protein product: CASSLLGQNEQYF.

The genes are TRBV7-2 and TRBJ2-3, with 7 bases fitting TRBD2. The CDR3 loop spans 19 amino acids. V lost 2 bases, J lost 2 bases, and 16 bases stayed unmatched. Germline CDR1 and CDR2: SGHTA and FQGNSA. The CDR3 here is CASSLTPGRQGRVTDTQYF. The CDR3 DNA reads TGTGCCAGCAGCTTAACCCCCGGGAGGCAGGGTCGAGTCACAGATACGCAGTATTTT.

In this sample, this clone turned up a few times. The chain joins TRBV6-4 to TRBJ1-3; D unclear. Trimming pared 9 bases from V and 9 bases from J, leaving 15 bases between. The CDR3 sequence is 12 residues long. CDR1 and CDR2 (germline): MRHNA, SNTAGT. The CDR3 region has the DNA TGTGCCAGTCCTACCGCGGGTTTCACCATATATTTT. Protein: CASPTAGFTIYF.

The rearrangement links TRBV5-1 to TRBJ2-3; D possibly corresponds to TRBD1 (5 bases). The CDR3 consists of 15 residues. V gave up 4 bases and J gave up 2 bases, with 14 bases separating them. From germline, CDR1 is SGHRS and CDR2 YFSETQ. In nucleotides, the CDR3 is TGCGCCAGCAGCCCCACAGGACAAGTCACAGATACGCAGTATTTT. Translation: CASSPTGQVTDTQYF.